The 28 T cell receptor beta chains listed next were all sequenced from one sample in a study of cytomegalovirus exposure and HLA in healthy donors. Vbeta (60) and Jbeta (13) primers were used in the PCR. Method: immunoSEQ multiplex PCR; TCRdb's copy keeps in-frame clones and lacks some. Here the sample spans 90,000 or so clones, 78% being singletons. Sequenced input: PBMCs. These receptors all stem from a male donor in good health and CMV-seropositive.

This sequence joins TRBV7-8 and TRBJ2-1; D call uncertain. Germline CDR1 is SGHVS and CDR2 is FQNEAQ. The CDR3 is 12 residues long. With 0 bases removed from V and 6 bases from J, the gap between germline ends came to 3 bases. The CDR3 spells CASSLASNEQFF. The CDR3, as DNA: TGTGCCAGCAGCTTAGCGAGCAATGAGCAGTTCTTC.

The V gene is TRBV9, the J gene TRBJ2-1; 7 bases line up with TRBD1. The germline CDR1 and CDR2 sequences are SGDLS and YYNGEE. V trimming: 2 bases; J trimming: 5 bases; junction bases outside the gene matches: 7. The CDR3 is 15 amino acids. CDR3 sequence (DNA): TGTGCCAGCAGCGTCCAGACAGGGTGGAACAATGAGCAGTTCTTC. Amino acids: CASSVQTGWNNEQFF.

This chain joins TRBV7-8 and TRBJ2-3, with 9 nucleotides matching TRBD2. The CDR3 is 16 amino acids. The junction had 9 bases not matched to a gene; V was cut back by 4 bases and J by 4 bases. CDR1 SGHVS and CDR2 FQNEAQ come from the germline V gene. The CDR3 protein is CASSSKIAGVPDTQYF. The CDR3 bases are TGTGCCAGCAGCTCCAAAATAGCGGGAGTCCCAGATACGCAGTATTTT.

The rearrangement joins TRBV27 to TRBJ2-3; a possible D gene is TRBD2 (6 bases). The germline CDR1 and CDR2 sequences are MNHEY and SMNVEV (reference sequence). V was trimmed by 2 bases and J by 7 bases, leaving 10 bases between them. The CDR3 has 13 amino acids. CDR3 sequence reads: CASSLTSSYTQYF. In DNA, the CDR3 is TGTGCCAGCAGTTTAACTAGCTCCTATACGCAGTATTTT.

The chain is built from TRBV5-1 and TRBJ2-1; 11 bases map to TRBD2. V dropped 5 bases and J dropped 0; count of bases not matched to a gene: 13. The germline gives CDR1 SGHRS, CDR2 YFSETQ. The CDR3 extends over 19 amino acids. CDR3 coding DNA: TGCGCCAGCAGGAGTGAATTAGCGGGAGGGCCTTACTCCTACAATGAGCAGTTCTTC. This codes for CASRSELAGGPYSYNEQFF.

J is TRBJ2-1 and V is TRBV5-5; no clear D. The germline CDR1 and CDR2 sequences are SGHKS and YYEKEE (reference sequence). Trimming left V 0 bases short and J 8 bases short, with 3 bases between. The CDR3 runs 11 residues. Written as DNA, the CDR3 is TGTGCCAGCAGCTTGGTCGATGAGCAGTTCTTC. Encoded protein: CASSLVDEQFF.

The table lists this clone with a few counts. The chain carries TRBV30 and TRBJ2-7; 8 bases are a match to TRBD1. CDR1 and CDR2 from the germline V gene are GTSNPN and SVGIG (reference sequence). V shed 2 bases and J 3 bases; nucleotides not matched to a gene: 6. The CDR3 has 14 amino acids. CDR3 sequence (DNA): TGTGCCTGGAGTCCCGAGACAGGGGACTACGAGCAGTACTTC. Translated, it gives CAWSPETGDYEQYF.

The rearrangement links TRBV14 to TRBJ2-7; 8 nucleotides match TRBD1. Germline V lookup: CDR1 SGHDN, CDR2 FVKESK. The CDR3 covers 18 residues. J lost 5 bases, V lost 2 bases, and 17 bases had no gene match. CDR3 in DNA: TGTGCCAGCAGCCAACTAGACAGGGGAGTGATAAGGTTCCACGAGCAGTACTTC. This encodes CASSQLDRGVIRFHEQYF.

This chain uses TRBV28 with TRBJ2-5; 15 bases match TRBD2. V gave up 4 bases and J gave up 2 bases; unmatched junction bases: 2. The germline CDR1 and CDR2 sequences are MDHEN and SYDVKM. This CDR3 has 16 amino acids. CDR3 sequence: CASSSGLAGGQETQYF. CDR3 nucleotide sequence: TGTGCCAGCAGTTCGGGACTAGCGGGGGGACAAGAGACCCAGTACTTC.

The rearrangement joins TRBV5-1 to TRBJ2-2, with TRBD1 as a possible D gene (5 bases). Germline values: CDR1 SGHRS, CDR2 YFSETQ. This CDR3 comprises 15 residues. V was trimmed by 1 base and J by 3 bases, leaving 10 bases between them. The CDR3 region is CASSLWQGDTGELFF. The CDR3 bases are TGCGCCAGCAGCTTGTGGCAGGGTGACACCGGGGAGCTGTTTTTT.

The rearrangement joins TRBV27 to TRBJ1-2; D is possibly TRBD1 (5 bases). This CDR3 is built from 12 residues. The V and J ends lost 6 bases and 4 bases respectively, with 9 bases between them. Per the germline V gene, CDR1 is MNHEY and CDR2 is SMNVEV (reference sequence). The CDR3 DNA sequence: TGTGCCAGCAGCACAAGGGGCTATGGCTACACCTTC. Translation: CASSTRGYGYTF.

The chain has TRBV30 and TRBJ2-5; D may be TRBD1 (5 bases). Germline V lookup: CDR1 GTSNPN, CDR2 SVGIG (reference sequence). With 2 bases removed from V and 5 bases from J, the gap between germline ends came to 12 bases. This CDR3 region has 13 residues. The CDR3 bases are TGTGCCTGGAGTAGACGTAGGGGCGAGACCCAGTACTTC. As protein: CAWSRRRGETQYF.

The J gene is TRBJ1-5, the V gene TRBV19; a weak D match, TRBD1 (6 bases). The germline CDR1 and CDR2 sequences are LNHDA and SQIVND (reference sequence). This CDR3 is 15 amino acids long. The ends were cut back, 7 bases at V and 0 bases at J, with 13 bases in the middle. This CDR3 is CASTNRVNSNQPQHF. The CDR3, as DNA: TGTGCCAGTACAAACAGGGTTAATAGCAATCAGCCCCAGCATTTT.

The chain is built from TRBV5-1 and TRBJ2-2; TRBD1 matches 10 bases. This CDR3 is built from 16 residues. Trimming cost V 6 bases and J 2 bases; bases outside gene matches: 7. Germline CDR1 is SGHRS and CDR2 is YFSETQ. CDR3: CASKPPTGGNTGELFF. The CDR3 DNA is TGCGCCAGCAAGCCCCCGACAGGGGGCAACACCGGGGAGCTGTTTTTT.

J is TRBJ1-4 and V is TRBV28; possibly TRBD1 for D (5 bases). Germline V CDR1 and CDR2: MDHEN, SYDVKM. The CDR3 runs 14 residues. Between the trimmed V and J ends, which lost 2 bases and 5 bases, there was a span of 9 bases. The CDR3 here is CASSLAGLNEKLFF. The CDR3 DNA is TGTGCCAGCAGTTTAGCGGGGCTCAATGAAAAACTGTTTTTT.

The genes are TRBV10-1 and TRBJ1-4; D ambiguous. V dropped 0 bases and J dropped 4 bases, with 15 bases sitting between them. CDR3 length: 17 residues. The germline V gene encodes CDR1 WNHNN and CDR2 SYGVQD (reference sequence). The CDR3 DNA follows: TGCGCCAGCAGTGAGTCGTCGGCTGGGCCGTTTAATGAAAAACTGTTTTTT. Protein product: CASSESSAGPFNEKLFF.

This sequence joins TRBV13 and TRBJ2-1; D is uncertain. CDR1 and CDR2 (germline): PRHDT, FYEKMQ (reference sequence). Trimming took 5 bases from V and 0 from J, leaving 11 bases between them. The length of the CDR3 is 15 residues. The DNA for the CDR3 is TGTGCCAGCAGCGCTAGTCTCAGCTCCTACAATGAGCAGTTCTTC. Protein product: CASSASLSSYNEQFF.

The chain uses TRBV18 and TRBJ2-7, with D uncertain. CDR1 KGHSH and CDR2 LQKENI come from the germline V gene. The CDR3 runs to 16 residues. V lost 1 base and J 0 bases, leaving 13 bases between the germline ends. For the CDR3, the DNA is TGTGCCAGCTCACCACAAGTTGGGCAGACCTCCTACGAGCAGTACTTC. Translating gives CASSPQVGQTSYEQYF.

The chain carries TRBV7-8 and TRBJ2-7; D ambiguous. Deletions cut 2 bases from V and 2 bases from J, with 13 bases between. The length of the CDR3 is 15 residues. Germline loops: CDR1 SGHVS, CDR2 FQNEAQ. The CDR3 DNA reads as TGTGCCAGCAGCTTAAGGATCGCAGGCCCCTACGAGCAGTACTTC. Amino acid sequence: CASSLRIAGPYEQYF.

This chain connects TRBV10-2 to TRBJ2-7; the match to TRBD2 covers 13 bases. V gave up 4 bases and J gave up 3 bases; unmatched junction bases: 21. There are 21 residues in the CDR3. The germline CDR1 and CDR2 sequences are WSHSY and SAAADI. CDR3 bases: TGCGCCAGCAGTGCTCGGCCGGGACTAGCGGGGAGTGCAGCCCCTAGCTACGAGCAGTACTTC. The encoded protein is CASSARPGLAGSAAPSYEQYF.

The CDR3 coding sequence is TGTGCCAGCAGCTTGTTACTAGCGGGAGGTTTTGGGACCCAGTACTTC. Translating gives CASSLLLAGGFGTQYF. This rearrangement joins TRBV7-9 to TRBJ2-5; TRBD2 aligns across 12 bases. CDR3 length: 16 amino acids. The ends lost 3 bases at V and 7 bases at J; junction bases unmatched: 9. In germline, CDR1 is SEHNR, CDR2 FQNEAQ (reference sequence).

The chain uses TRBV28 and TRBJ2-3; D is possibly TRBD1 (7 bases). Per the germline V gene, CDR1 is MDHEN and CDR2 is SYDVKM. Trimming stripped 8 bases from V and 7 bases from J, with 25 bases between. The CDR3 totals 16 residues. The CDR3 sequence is CASSDPVTGRLYTQYF. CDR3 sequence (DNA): TGTGCCAGCTCCGATCCTGTGACAGGGAGGTTATATACGCAGTATTTT. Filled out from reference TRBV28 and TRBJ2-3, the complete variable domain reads DVKVTQSSRYLVKRTGEKVFLECVQDMDHENMFWYRQDPGLGLRLIYFSYDVKMKEKGDIPEGYSVSREKKERFSLILESASTNQTSMYLCASSDPVTGRLYTQYFGPGTRLTVL.

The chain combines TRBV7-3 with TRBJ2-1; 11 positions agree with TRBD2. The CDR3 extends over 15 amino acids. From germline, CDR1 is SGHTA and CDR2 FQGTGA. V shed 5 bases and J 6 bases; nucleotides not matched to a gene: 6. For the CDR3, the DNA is TGTGCCAGCAGCCCTTTAGCGGGGGGGCCCAATGAGCAGTTCTTC. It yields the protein CASSPLAGGPNEQFF.

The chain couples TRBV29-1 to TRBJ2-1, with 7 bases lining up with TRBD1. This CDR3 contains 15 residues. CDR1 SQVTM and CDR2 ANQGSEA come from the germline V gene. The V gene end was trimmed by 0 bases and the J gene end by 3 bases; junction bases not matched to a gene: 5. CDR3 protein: CSVEDAAGGYNEQFF. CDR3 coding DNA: TGCAGCGTTGAAGACGCGGCAGGGGGCTACAATGAGCAGTTCTTC.

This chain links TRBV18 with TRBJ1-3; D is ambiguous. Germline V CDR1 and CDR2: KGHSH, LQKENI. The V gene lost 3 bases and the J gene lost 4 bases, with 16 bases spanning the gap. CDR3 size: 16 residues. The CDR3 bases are TGTGCCAGCTCACCCCTCCAGGTGGTAAGCGGAAACACCATATATTTT. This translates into CASSPLQVVSGNTIYF.

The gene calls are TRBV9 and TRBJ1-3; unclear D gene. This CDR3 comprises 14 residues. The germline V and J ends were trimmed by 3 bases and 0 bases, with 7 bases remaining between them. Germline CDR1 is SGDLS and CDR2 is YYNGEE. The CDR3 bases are TGTGCCAGCAGCGATCGGGTCTCTGGAAACACCATATATTTT. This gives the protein CASSDRVSGNTIYF.

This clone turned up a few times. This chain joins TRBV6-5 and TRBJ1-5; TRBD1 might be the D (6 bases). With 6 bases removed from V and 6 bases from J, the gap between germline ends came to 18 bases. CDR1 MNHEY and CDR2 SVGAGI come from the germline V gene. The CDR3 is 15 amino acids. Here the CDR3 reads CASRPRGAGGQPQHF. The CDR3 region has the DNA TGTGCCAGCAGACCCCGGGGGGCCGGAGGTCAGCCCCAGCATTTT.

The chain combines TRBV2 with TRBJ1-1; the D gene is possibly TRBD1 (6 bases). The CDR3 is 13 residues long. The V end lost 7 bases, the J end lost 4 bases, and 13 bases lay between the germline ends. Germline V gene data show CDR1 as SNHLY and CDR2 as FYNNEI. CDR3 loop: CASMRGRGTEAFF. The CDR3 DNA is TGTGCCAGCATGAGGGGCAGGGGCACTGAAGCTTTCTTT.